This T cell receptor (beta chain) is drawn from a study of Graves' ophthalmopathy and Graves' hyperthyroidism. Study-level findings and limits: Ophthalmopathy versus stable hyperthyroidism: 13-signature model gave roughly 88% sensitivity, less than 83% specificity. Most thyroid clonotypes expanded beyond 0.001 frequency were also found in blood.

For this clonotype: What it recognizes is unknown.

RNA transcripts were the template, and TCR beta CDR3 regions were amplified from them. An opening RT-PCR round employed HTBI primers and preceded a second-round multiplex PCR. TCRdb itself ran the multiplex PCR reads through MiXCR, one entry per CDR3 protein. The table shows over a million distinct CDR3 sequences, with less than 45% occurring only once. The V end lost 8 bases, the J end lost 9 bases, and 11 bases lay between the germline ends. The length of the CDR3 is 12 residues. Germline loops: CDR1 MGHDK, CDR2 SYGVNS. Excluded: other autoimmune disease, uncontrolled infection, pregnancy or lactation. Thyroid ultrasound, orbital computed tomography, TRAb, serum thyroxine and clinical symptoms formed the basis of diagnosis.

The sequenced sample was peripheral blood or thyroid tissue (not recorded which). This sequence originates from an adult man with Graves' hyperthyroidism. The chain recombines TRBV25-1 with TRBJ1-6; D is unresolved. The chain's CDR3 is CASGDGGSPLHF. The CDR3 DNA sequence: TGTGCCAGCGGGGATGGCGGTTCACCCCTCCACTTT.